This T cell receptor (beta chain) was captured in a study of T cells in Graves' hyperthyroidism and ophthalmopathy. General study findings and limits: For ophthalmopathy, model prediction preceded onset by a median roughly 6.5 months. Ophthalmopathy was distinguished from stable hyperthyroidism by 13 V-J signatures.

Amplified TCR beta CDR3 regions came from RNA transcripts. The HTBI primer set drove a first-round RT-PCR of the TCR CDR3. TCRdb re-derived calls from the multiplex PCR reads in MiXCR, one entry per CDR3 protein. The sample has 650,000 to 700,000 distinct CDR3 sequences; approximately 15% are singletons. Each diagnosis was grounded in clinical symptoms, serum thyroxine and TRAb, thyroid ultrasound, and orbital computed tomography. V gave up 0 bases and J gave up 4 bases; unmatched junction bases: 3. The germline V gene has CDR1 DFQATT and CDR2 SNEGSKA (reference sequence). The CDR3 loop spans 14 amino acids. This clonotype has at least ten counts. Its target is not known.

The sequencing sample was made of blood. The sequence came from a man aged 45-65 years with Graves' hyperthyroidism. The gene calls are TRBV20-1 and TRBJ2-3, with TRBD1 identical over 8 bases. CDR3 sequence reads: CSARDGQGADTQYF. For the CDR3, the DNA is TGCAGTGCTAGAGACGGACAGGGCGCAGATACGCAGTATTTT.